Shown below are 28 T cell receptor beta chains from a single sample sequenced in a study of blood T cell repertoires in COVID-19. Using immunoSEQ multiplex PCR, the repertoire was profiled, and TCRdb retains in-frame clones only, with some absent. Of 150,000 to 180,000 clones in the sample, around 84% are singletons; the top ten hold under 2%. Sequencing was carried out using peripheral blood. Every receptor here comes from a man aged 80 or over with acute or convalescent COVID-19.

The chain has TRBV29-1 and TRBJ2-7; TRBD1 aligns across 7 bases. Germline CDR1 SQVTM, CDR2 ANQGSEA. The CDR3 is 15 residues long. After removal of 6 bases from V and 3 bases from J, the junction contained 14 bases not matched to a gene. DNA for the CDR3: TGCAGCGTCTCCCACGGCGTCACAGGGGACTACGAGCAGTACTTC. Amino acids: CSVSHGVTGDYEQYF.

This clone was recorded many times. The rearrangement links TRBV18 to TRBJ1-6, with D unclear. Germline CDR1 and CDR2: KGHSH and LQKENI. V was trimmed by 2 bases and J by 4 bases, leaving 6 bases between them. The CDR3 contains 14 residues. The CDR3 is CASSPTEYNSPLHF. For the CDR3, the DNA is TGTGCCAGCTCACCAACAGAATATAATTCACCCCTCCACTTT.

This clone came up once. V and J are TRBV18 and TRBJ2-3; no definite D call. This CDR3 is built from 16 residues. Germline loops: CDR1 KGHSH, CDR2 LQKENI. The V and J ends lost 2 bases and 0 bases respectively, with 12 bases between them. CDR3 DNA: TGTGCCAGCTCACCAAATGCGCAATTTAGCACAGATACGCAGTATTTT. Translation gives CASSPNAQFSTDTQYF. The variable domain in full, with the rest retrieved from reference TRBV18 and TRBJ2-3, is NAGVMQNPRHLVRRRGQEARLRCSPMKGHSHVYWYRQLPEEGLKFMVYLQKENIIDESGMPKERFSAEFPKEGPSILRIQQVVRGDSAAYFCASSPNAQFSTDTQYFGPGTRLTVL.

The CDR3 DNA reads TGTGCCAGCAGGGCAGGGGGCTCCGGGGAGCTGTTTTTT. This gives the protein CASRAGGSGELFF. The V gene is TRBV25-1, the J gene TRBJ2-2, with 8 positions matching TRBD1. CDR1 and CDR2 (germline): MGHDK, SYGVNS. V gave up 6 bases and J gave up 6 bases; unmatched junction bases: 3. CDR3 size: 13 residues.

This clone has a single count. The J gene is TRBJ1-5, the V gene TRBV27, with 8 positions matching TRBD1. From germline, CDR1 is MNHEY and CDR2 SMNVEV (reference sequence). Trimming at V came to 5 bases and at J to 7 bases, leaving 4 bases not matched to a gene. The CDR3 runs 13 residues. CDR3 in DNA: TGTGCCAGCAGTGACAGGGGCGGGCAGCCCCAGCATTTT. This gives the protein CASSDRGGQPQHF.

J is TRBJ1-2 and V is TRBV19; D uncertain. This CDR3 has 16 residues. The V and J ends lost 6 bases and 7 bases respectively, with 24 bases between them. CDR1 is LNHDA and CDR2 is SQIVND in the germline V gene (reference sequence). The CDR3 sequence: CASRPEYGRTLGGYTF. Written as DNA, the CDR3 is TGTGCCAGTAGACCTGAATACGGCAGGACTCTCGGTGGCTACACCTTC.

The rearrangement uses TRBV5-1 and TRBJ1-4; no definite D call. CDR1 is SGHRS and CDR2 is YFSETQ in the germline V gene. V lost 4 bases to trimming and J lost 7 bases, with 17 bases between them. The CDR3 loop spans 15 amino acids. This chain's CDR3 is CASSSLAGLSEKLFF. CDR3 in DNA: TGCGCCAGCAGCAGCCTGGCGGGGTTGAGTGAAAAACTGTTTTTT.

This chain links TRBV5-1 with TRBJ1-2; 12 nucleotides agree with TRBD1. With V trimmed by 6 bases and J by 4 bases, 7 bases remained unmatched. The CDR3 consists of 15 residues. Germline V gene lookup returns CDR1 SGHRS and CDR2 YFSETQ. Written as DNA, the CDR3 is TGCGCCAGCACCGGGACAGGGGGCGGTGGCTATGGCTACACCTTC. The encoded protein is CASTGTGGGGYGYTF. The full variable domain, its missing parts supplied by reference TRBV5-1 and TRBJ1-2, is KAGVTQTPRYLIKTRGQQVTLSCSPISGHRSVSWYQQTPGQGLQFLFEYFSETQRNKGNFPGRFSGRQFSNSRSEMNVSTLELGDSALYLCASTGTGGGGYGYTFGSGTRLTVV.

DNA for the CDR3: TGCGCCAGCAGCCAATCCGGCGACGGACTCCCATCGCCCCAGCATTTT. It codes for CASSQSGDGLPSPQHF. The chain links TRBV4-1 to TRBJ1-5, with D uncertain. The V gene's germline CDR1 is MGHRA and CDR2 YSYEKL. The CDR3 is 16 residues long. The V gene lost 2 bases and the J gene lost 9 bases, with 20 bases spanning the gap.

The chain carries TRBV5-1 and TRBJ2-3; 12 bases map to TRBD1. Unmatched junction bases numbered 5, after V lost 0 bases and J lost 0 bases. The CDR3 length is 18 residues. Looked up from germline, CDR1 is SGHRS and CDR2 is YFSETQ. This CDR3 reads CASSLAMGQGASTDTQYF. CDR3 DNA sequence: TGCGCCAGCAGCTTGGCCATGGGACAGGGGGCAAGCACAGATACGCAGTATTTT.

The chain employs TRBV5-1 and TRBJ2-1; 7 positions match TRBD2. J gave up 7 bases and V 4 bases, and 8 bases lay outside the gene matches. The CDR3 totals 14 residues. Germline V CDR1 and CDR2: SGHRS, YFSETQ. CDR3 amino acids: CASSVDTAGNEQFF. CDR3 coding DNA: TGCGCCAGCAGCGTTGACACAGCGGGGAATGAGCAGTTCTTC.

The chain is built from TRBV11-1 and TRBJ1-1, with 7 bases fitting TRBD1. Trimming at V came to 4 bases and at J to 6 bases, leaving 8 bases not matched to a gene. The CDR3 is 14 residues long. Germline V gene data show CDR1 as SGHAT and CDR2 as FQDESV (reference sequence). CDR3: CASSSGGKGPEAFF. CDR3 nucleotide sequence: TGTGCCAGCAGCTCAGGGGGGAAGGGGCCTGAAGCTTTCTTT.

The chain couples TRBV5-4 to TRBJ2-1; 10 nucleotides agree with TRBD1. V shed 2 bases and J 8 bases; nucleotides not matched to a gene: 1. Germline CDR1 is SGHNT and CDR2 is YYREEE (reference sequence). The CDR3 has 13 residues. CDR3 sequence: CASSFGTGDEQFF. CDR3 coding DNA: TGTGCCAGCAGCTTCGGGACAGGGGATGAGCAGTTCTTC.

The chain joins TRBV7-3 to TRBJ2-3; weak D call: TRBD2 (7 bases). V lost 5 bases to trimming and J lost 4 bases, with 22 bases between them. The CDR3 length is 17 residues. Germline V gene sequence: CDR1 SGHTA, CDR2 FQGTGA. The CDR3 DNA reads TGTGCCAGCAGCCCCTGGAAGGGGGGAGGGGTGGCAGATACGCAGTATTTT. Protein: CASSPWKGGGVADTQYF.

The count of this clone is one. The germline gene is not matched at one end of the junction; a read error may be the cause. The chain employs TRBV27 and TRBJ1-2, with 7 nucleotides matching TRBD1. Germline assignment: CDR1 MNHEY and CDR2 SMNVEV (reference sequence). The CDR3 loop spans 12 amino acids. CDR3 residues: CASRGTASPRDF. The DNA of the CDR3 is TGTGCCAGCAGGGGGACAGCGTCGCCAAGAGACTTC.

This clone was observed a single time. The CDR3 loop reads CASSSVKGGAGELFF. Written as DNA, the CDR3 is TGTGCCAGCAGCTCCGTCAAGGGGGGGGCCGGGGAGCTGTTTTTT. The rearrangement links TRBV11-3 to TRBJ2-2; tentatively, D is TRBD2 (7 bases). Germline CDR1 and CDR2: SGHNT and YENEEA. This CDR3 is built from 15 residues. V was pared by 4 bases and J by 6 bases, with 15 bases between.

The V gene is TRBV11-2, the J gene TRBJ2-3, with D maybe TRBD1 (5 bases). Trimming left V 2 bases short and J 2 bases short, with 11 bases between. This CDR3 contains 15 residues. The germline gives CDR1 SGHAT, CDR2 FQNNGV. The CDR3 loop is CASSLTGPFTDTQYF. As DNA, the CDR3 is TGTGCCAGCAGCTTAACAGGCCCGTTCACAGATACGCAGTATTTT.

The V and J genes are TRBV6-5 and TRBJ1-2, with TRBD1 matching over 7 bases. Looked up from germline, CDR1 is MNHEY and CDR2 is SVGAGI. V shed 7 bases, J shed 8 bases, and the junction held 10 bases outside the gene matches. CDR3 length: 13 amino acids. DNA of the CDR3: TGTGCCAGCACGGGACAGCCAGCGAGGGGCTACACCTTC. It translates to CASTGQPARGYTF.

The CDR3 sequence: CATRGNTGELFF. In DNA form, the CDR3 reads TGCGCCACAAGAGGGAACACCGGGGAGCTGTTTTTT. The V call is TRBV5-1, the J call TRBJ2-2; unclear D gene. V lost 9 bases, J lost 1 base, and 7 bases lay in between. The CDR3 runs 12 residues. Germline CDR1 is SGHRS and CDR2 is YFSETQ.

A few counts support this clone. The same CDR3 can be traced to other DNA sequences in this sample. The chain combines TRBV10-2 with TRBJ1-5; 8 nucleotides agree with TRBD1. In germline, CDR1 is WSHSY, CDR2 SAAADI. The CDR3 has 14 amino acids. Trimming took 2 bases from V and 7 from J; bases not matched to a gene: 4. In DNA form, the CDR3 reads TGCGCCAGCAGTGAGGGACAGGGAACCCAGCCCCAGCATTTT. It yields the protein CASSEGQGTQPQHF.

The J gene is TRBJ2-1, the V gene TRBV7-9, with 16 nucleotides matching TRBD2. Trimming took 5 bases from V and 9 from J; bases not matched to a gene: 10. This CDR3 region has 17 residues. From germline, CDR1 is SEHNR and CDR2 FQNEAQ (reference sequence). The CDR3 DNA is TGTGCCAGCAGCCCTCCGGGACTAGCGGGGGGGCAGTTTGAGCAGTTCTTC. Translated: CASSPPGLAGGQFEQFF.

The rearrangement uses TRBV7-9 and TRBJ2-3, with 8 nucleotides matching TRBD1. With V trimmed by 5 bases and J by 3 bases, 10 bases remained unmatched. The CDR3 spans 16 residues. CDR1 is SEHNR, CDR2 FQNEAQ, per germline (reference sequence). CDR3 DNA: TGTGCCAGCAGCGGATCGACAGGGGTCGAGACAGATACGCAGTATTTT. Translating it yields CASSGSTGVETDTQYF.

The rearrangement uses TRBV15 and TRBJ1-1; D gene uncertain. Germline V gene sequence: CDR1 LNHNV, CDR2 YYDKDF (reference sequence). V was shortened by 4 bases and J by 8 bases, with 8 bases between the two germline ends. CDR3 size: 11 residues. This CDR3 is CATSTRGEAFF. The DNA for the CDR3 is TGTGCCACCAGCACAAGAGGGGAAGCTTTCTTT.

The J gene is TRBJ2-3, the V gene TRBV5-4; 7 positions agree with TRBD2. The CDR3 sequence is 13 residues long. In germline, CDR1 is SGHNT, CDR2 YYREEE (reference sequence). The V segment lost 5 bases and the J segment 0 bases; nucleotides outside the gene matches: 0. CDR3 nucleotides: TGTGCCAGCAGGGGGGGGAGCACAGATACGCAGTATTTT. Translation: CASRGGSTDTQYF.

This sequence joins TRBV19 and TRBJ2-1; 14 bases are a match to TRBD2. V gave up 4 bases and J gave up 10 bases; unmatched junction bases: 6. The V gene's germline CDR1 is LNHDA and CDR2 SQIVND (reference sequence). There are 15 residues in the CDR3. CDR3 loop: CASSTGTSGGREQFF. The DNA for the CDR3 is TGTGCCAGTAGTACAGGGACTAGCGGGGGCAGGGAGCAGTTCTTC.

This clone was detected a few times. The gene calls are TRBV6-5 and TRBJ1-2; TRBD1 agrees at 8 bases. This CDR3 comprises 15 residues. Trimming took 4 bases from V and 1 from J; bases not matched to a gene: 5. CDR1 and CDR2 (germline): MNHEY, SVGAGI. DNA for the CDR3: TGTGCCAGCAGTTCCGGGACAGGATATAACTATGGCTACACCTTC. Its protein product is CASSSGTGYNYGYTF.

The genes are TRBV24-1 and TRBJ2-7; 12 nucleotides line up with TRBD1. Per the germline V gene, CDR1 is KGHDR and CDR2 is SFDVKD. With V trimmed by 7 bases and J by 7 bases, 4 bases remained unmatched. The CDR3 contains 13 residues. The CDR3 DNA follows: TGTGCCACCAGGGGACAGGGGGCGTGGGAGCAGTACGTC. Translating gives CATRGQGAWEQYV.

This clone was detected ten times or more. The CDR3 reads CASRQSRVYNSPLHF. Written as DNA, the CDR3 is TGTGCCAGCAGGCAGTCGAGGGTCTATAATTCACCCCTCCACTTT. The chain employs TRBV11-3 and TRBJ1-6, with D unresolved. This CDR3 is built from 15 residues. Germline assignment: CDR1 SGHNT and CDR2 YENEEA. V dropped 6 bases and J dropped 3 bases, with 12 bases sitting between them.